Included here is one TCR beta chain sequence, with context. This entry comes from a study of tumor-infiltrating lymphocytes in oesophageal squamous cell carcinoma. The CDR3 has 16 residues. V shed 1 base and J 5 bases; nucleotides not matched to a gene: 3. Germline V lookup: CDR1 SGHNT, CDR2 YENEEA. TCRdb reprocessed the PCR reads with MiXCR, giving one entry per CDR3 protein. In the table there are fewer than 15,000 distinct CDR3 sequences, roughly half of which are singletons. The chain is built from TRBV11-3 and TRBJ2-1; TRBD2 matches at 12 bases. The sequenced sample was esophageal tumor tissue. This clonotype was obtained from a male donor with esophageal squamous cell carcinoma. The CDR3 sequence is CASSLVTSGSHNEQFF. CDR3 DNA: TGTGCCAGCAGCTTAGTGACTAGCGGGAGTCACAATGAGCAGTTCTTC.